Below are 13 T cell receptor beta chains sequenced from a single sample in a study of T cell responses to AZD1222 COVID-19 vaccine. Libraries were prepared by immunoSEQ multiplex PCR; TCRdb keeps only in-frame clonotypes and omits some of them. The sample comprises around 19,000 clones, roughly 86% of which are singletons, and 8.7% rests with the top ten. Source: peripheral blood, taken 28 days after the second AZD1222 dose. All receptors come from an adult who received the AZD1222 COVID-19 vaccine.

This CDR3 reads CASSSSTGTSGNEQFF. The CDR3 nucleotides read TGCGCCAGCAGCTCTTCCACCGGGACTAGCGGCAATGAGCAGTTCTTC. J is TRBJ2-1 and V is TRBV5-1; 11 positions match TRBD2. The V and J ends lost 3 bases and 6 bases, in that order; junction bases with no gene match: 8. In germline, CDR1 is SGHRS, CDR2 YFSETQ. This CDR3 is built from 16 residues.

V gene TRBV10-3 combines with J gene TRBJ2-1, with no clear D. V was trimmed by 4 bases and J by 8 bases, leaving 21 bases between them. The CDR3 is 16 amino acids. Germline CDR1 ENHRY, CDR2 SYGVKD. DNA for the CDR3: TGTGCCATCAGTGTAAGATCGAGACTCCCAAACGATGAGCAGTTCTTC. It yields the protein CAISVRSRLPNDEQFF.

The chain carries TRBV18 and TRBJ2-7; the match to TRBD1 covers 8 bases. Germline trimming cut 3 bases from V and 2 bases from J; bases unmatched to any gene: 3. Germline loops: CDR1 KGHSH, CDR2 LQKENI. The CDR3 consists of 14 residues. The CDR3 sequence is CASSPRQGTYEQYV. The CDR3 DNA is TGTGCCAGCTCACCCCGACAGGGGACCTACGAGCAGTACGTC.

The chain couples TRBV5-1 to TRBJ2-3, with 7 bases matching TRBD2. CDR3 length: 15 amino acids. CDR1 is SGHRS and CDR2 is YFSETQ in the germline V gene. Losses at the gene ends were 4 bases for V and 7 bases for J; bases not matched to a gene: 12. The CDR3 loop reads CASSPSGTNRNTQYF. CDR3 nucleotide sequence: TGCGCCAGCAGCCCTTCCGGGACTAATAGGAATACGCAGTATTTT.

V usage is TRBV6-5 and J usage is TRBJ1-5; perhaps TRBD1 as D (6 bases). The CDR3 contains 14 residues. Germline V lookup: CDR1 MNHEY, CDR2 SVGAGI. Trimming removed 6 bases at V and 5 bases at J, with 14 bases between. CDR3 loop: CASSPVGGHQPQHF. The CDR3, as DNA: TGTGCCAGCAGCCCCGTGGGGGGGCATCAGCCCCAGCATTTT.

The rearrangement joins TRBV29-1 to TRBJ2-1; D might be TRBD1 (6 bases). There are 12 residues in the CDR3. CDR1 and CDR2 (germline): SQVTM, ANQGSEA. The V gene lost 6 bases and the J gene lost 1 base, with 7 bases spanning the gap. CDR3 amino acids: CSVDSSYNEQFF. Written as DNA, the CDR3 is TGCAGCGTGGACAGTTCCTACAATGAGCAGTTCTTC.

This clone was picked up one time. In DNA form, the CDR3 reads TGTGCCAGCTCACAAGGTCCAGCACCCAACTATGGCTACACCTTC. This encodes CASSQGPAPNYGYTF. V and J are TRBV18 and TRBJ1-2; no firm D call. CDR3 length: 15 residues. Germline CDR1 KGHSH, CDR2 LQKENI. V gave up 4 bases and J gave up 2 bases, with 14 bases separating them.

The chain recombines TRBV19 with TRBJ2-5; D possibly corresponds to TRBD1 (6 bases). Germline V lookup: CDR1 LNHDA, CDR2 SQIVND (reference sequence). The V gene lost 5 bases and the J gene lost 4 bases, with 17 bases spanning the gap. The CDR3 is made up of 15 amino acids. CDR3 nucleotides: TGTGCCAGTAGTTCCTACAGGGTTTGGGGAGAGACCCAGTACTTC. Its translation is CASSSYRVWGETQYF.

The chain recombines TRBV7-8 with TRBJ1-2, with D perhaps TRBD1 (5 bases). The CDR3 totals 13 residues. Trimming left V 4 bases short and J 10 bases short, with 16 bases between. Germline lookup yields CDR1 SGHVS and CDR2 FQNEAQ. The CDR3 DNA sequence: TGTGCCAGCAGCTCACGGGTGGGGCGAGACTACACCTTC. Translated, it gives CASSSRVGRDYTF.

The chain links TRBV7-2 to TRBJ1-5, with unresolved D. This CDR3 has 15 residues. Germline CDR1 and CDR2: SGHTA and FQGNSA. V shed 5 bases and J shed 5 bases, with 16 bases lying between them. Here the CDR3 DNA reads TGTGCCAGCAGCCTCAGGTCAGGCGGGGATCAGCCCCAGCATTTT. Translating gives CASSLRSGGDQPQHF.

The rearrangement links TRBV19 to TRBJ1-2; D uncertain. Trimming left V 9 bases short and J 8 bases short, with 16 bases between. The CDR3 runs to 12 residues. Looked up from germline, CDR1 is LNHDA and CDR2 is SQIVND (reference sequence). Here the CDR3 reads CASTGGDRGYTF. CDR3 coding DNA: TGTGCCAGCACGGGCGGAGACCGAGGCTACACCTTC.

V and J are TRBV6-2 or TRBV6-3 and TRBJ2-7; 8 bases are shared with TRBD1. V dropped 6 bases and J dropped 2; count of bases not matched to a gene: 9. The CDR3 contains 15 residues. Germline V lookup: CDR1 MNHEY, CDR2 SVGEGT. CDR3 region: CASSFGQGGTYEQYV. The CDR3 DNA reads TGTGCCAGCAGCTTTGGACAGGGAGGCACCTACGAGCAGTACGTC.

The count of this clone is one. V usage is TRBV5-1 and J usage is TRBJ1-3, with D unclear. CDR3 length: 14 amino acids. Looked up from germline, CDR1 is SGHRS and CDR2 is YFSETQ. Trimming left V 8 bases short and J 8 bases short, with 20 bases between. This CDR3 reads CASRYGVARDTIYF. The CDR3 DNA follows: TGCGCCAGTCGATACGGGGTCGCGAGGGACACCATATATTTT.